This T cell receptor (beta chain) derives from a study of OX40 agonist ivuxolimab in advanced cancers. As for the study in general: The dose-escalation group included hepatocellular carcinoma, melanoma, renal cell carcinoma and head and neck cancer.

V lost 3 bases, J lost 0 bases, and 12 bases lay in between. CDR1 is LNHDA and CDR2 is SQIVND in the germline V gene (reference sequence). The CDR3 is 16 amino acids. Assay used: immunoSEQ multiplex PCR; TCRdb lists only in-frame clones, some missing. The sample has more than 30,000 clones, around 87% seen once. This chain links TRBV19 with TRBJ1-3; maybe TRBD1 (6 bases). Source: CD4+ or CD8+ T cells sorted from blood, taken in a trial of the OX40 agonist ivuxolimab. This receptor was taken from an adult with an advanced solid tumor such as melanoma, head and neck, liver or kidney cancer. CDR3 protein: CASSIRGGLSGNTIYF. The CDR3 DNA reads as TGTGCCAGTAGTATCCGAGGGGGGCTCTCTGGAAACACCATATATTTT.